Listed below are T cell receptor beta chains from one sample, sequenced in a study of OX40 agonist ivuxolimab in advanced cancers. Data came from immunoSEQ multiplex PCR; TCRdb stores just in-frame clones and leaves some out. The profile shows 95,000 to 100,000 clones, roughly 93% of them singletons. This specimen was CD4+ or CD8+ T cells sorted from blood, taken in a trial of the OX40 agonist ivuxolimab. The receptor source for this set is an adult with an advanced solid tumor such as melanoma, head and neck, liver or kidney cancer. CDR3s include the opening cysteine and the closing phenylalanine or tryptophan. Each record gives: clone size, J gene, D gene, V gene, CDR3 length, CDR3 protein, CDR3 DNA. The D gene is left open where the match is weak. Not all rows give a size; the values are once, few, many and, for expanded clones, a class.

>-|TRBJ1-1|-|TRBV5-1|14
CASSLGQRYTEAFF
TGCGCCAGCAGCTTGGGGCAGAGGTACACTGAAGCTTTCTTT
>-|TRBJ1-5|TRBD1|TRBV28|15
CASSAWTGVIQPQHF
TGTGCCAGCAGTGCGTGGACAGGGGTTATTCAGCCCCAGCATTTT
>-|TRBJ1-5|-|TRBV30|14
CAWSVAGVGQPQHF
TGTGCCTGGAGTGTTGCAGGGGTGGGTCAGCCCCAGCATTTT
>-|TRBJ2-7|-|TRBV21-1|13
CASWMVTASEQYF
TGTGCCAGCTGGATGGTTACCGCTAGCGAGCAGTACTTC
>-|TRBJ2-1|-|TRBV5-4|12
CASSLGEYEQFF
TGTGCCAGCAGCTTGGGCGAGTATGAGCAGTTCTTC
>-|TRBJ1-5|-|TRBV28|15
CASSLGRANAQPQHF
TGTGCCAGCAGTTTAGGCAGGGCAAACGCTCAGCCCCAGCATTTT
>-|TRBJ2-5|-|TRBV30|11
CAWSVQETQYF
TGTGCCTGGAGTGTACAGGAGACCCAGTACTTC
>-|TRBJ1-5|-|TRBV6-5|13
CASASAPNQPQHF
TGTGCCAGCGCTTCGGCACCTAATCAGCCCCAGCATTTT
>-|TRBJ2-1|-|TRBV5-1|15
CASSLAAGWDNEQFF
TGCGCCAGCAGCTTGGCGGCAGGGTGGGACAATGAGCAGTTCTTC
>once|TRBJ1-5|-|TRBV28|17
CASSNPYDRTSNQPQHF
TGTGCCAGCAGTAACCCGTACGACAGGACTAGCAATCAGCCCCAGCATTTT
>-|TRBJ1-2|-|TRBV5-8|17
CASSQGPAGRADYGYTF
TGTGCCAGCAGCCAAGGCCCCGCGGGGAGGGCCGACTATGGCTACACCTTC
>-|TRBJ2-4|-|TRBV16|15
CASSRQSLGSHIQYF
TGTGCCAGCAGCCGACAAAGTTTGGGGAGTCACATTCAGTACTTC
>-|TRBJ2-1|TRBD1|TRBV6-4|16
CASSDDNRGHPNEQFF
TGTGCCAGCAGTGACGATAACAGGGGACATCCCAATGAGCAGTTCTTC
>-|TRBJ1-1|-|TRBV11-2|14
CASSLVLANTEAFF
TGTGCCAGCAGCTTAGTTCTCGCGAACACTGAAGCTTTCTTT
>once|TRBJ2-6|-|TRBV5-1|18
CASSLGWEVGAGANVLTF
TGCGCCAGCAGCTTGGGCTGGGAGGTGGGGGCTGGGGCCAACGTCCTGACTTTC
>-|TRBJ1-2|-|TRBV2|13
CATLLTGADGYTF
TGTGCCACCCTTCTGACGGGGGCGGATGGCTACACCTTC
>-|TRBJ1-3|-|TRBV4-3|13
CASRQTAGNTIYF
TGCGCCAGCAGACAGACAGCCGGAAACACCATATATTTT
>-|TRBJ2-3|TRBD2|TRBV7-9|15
CASSFLAGGPNTQYF
TGTGCCAGCAGCTTTCTAGCGGGGGGCCCTAATACGCAGTATTTT
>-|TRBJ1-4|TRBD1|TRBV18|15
CASSPVGQGGEKLFF
TGTGCCAGCTCACCAGTGGGACAGGGTGGAGAAAAACTGTTTTTT
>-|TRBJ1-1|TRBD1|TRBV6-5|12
CASCQGDTEAFF
TGTGCCAGCTGCCAGGGGGACACTGAAGCTTTCTTT
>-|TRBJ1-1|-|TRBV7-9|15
CASSLGGFSHTEAFF
TGTGCCAGCAGCTTAGGGGGTTTTAGCCACACTGAAGCTTTCTTT
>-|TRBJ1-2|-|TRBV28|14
CASSPPGTNYGYTF
TGTGCCAGCAGTCCCCCGGGAACTAACTATGGCTACACCTTC
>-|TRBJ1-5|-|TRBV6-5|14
CASSDRYSNQPQHF
TGTGCCAGCAGTGATAGGTATAGCAATCAGCCCCAGCATTTT
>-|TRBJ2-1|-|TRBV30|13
CAWSVQIYNEQFF
TGTGCCTGGAGTGTTCAGATTTACAATGAGCAGTTCTTC
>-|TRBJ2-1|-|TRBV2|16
CASSELNRVKYNEQFF
TGTGCCAGCAGTGAACTTAACAGGGTCAAATACAATGAGCAGTTCTTC
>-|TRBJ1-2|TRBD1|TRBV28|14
CASSWDRGIYGYTF
TGTGCCAGCAGTTGGGACAGGGGCATTTATGGCTACACCTTC
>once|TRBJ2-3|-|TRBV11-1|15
CASSQLRPSTDTQYF
TGTGCCAGCAGCCAACTCAGGCCGAGCACAGATACGCAGTATTTT
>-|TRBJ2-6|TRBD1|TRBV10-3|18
CASEPGAGGASGANVLTF
TGTGCCAGCGAGCCCGGGGCAGGGGGCGCATCTGGGGCCAACGTCCTGACTTTC
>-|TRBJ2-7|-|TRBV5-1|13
CASSLGQVHEQYF
TGCGCCAGCAGCTTGGGCCAGGTACACGAGCAGTACTTC
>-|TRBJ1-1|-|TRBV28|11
CASRLTSEAFF
TGTGCCAGTAGGTTGACTTCTGAAGCTTTCTTT
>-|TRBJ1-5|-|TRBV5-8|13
CASSLERDQPQHF
TGTGCCAGCAGCCTGGAGAGGGATCAGCCCCAGCATTTT
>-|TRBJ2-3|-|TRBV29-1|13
CSVKTAATDTQYF
TGCAGCGTGAAGACGGCGGCCACAGATACGCAGTATTTT
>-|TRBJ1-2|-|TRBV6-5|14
CASRLDGLNYGYTF
TGTGCCAGCAGGTTGGACGGACTAAACTATGGCTACACCTTC
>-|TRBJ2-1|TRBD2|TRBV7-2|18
CASSYLAGGYKSYNEQFF
TGTGCCAGCAGCTATCTAGCGGGGGGCTATAAATCCTACAATGAGCAGTTCTTC
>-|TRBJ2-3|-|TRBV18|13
CASFQRSTDTQYF
TGTGCCAGCTTTCAGAGGAGCACAGATACGCAGTATTTT
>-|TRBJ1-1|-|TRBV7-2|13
CASSFGVGREAFF
TGTGCCAGCAGCTTTGGGGTCGGGAGGGAAGCTTTCTTT
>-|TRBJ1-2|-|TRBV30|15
CAWSVHRLSGGRAIF
TGTGCCTGGAGTGTACATAGGCTCAGTGGTGGCAGGGCTATATTC
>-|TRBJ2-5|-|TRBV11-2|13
CASRPNPQETQYF
TGTGCCAGCAGACCTAATCCCCAAGAGACCCAGTACTTC
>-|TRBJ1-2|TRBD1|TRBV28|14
CASSIRTGSYGYTF
TGTGCCAGCAGCATCAGGACAGGGTCCTATGGCTACACCTTC
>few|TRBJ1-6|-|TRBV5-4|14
CASSLVDSGSPLHF
TGTGCCAGCAGCTTGGTGGACAGCGGATCACCCCTCCACTTT
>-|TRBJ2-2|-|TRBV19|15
CASSFSGTNTGELFF
TGTGCCAGTAGTTTTAGCGGTACTAACACCGGGGAGCTGTTTTTT
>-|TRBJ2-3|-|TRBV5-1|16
CASSLVGQTSTDTQYF
TGCGCCAGCAGCTTGGTGGGTCAGACAAGCACAGATACGCAGTATTTT